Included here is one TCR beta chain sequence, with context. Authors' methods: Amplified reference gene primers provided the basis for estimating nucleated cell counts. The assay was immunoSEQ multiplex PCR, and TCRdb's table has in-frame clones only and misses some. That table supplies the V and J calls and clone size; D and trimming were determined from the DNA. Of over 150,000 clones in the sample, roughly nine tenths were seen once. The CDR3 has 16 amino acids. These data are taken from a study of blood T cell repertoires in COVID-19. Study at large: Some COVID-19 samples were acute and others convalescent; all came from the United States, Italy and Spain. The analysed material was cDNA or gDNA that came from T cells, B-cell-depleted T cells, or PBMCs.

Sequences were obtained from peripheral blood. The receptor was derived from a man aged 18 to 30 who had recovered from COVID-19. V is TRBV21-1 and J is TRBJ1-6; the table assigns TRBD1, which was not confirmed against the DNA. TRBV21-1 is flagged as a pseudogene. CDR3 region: CASRGSPGQGNSPLHF. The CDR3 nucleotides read TGTGCCAGCAGGGGCTCACCGGGACAGGGAAATTCACCCCTCCACTTT.